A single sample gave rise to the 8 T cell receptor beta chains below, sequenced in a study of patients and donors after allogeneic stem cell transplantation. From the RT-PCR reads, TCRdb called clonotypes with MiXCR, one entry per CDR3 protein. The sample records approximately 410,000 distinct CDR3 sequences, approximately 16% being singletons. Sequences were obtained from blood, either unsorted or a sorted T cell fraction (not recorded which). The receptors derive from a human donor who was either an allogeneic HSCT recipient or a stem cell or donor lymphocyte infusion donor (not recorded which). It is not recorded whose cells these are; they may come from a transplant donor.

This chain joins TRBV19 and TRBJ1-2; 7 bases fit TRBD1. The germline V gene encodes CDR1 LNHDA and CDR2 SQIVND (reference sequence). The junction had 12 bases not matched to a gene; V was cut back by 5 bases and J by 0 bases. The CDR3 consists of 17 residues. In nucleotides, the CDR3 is TGTGCCAGTAGTCCCCGATCCGGGACAGCCGCTAACTATGGCTACACCTTC. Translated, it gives CASSPRSGTAANYGYTF.

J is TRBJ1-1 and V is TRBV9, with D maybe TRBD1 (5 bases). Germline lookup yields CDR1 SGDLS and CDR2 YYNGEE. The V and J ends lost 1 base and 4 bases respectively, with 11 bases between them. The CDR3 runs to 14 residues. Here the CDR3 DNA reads TGTGCCAGCAGCGTACTGGGCAGGGCCACTGAAGCTTTCTTT. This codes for CASSVLGRATEAFF. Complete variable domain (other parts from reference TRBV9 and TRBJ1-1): DSGVTQTPKHLITATGQRVTLRCSPRSGDLSVYWYQQSLDQGLQFLIQYYNGEERAKGNILERFSAQQFPDLHSELNLSSLELGDSALYFCASSVLGRATEAFFGQGTRLTVV.

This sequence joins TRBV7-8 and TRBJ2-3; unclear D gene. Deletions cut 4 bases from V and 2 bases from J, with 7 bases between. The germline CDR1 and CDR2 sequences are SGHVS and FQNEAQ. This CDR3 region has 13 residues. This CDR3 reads CASSSPNTDTQYF. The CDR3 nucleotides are TGTGCCAGCAGCTCCCCGAACACAGATACGCAGTATTTT.

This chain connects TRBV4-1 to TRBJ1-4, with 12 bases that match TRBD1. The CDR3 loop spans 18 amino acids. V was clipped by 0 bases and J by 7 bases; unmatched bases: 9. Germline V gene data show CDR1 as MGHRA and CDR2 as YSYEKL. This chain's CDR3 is CASSQDRDRGLMGEKLFF. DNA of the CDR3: TGCGCCAGCAGCCAAGATAGGGACAGGGGGCTTATGGGTGAAAAACTGTTTTTT.

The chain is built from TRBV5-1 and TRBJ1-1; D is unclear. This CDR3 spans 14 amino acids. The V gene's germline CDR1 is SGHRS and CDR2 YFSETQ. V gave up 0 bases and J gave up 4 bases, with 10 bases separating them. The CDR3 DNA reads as TGCGCCAGCAGCTTGGACCAGGAGCGCACTGAAGCTTTCTTT. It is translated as CASSLDQERTEAFF.

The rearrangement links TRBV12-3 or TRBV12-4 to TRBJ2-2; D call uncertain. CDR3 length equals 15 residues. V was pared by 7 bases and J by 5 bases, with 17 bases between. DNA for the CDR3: TGTGCCAGCAAACGGCTGGCAGGCAGGACCGGGGAGCTGTTTTTT. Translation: CASKRLAGRTGELFF.

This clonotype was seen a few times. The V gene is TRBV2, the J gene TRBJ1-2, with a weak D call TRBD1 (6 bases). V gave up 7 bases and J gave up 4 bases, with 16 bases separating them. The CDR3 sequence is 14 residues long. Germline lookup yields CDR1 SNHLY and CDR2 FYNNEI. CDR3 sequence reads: CASTPWGAGYGYTF. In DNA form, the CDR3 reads TGTGCCAGCACCCCTTGGGGGGCAGGCTATGGCTACACCTTC.

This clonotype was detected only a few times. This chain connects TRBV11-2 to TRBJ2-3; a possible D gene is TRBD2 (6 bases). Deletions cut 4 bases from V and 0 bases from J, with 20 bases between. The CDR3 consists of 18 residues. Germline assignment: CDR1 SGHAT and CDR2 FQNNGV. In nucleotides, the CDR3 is TGTGCCAGCAGCTCGCGGGGTTCGGGGTTCACTAGCACAGATACGCAGTATTTT. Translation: CASSSRGSGFTSTDTQYF.